What follows is one T cell receptor (beta chain) and its context. These data are taken from a study of blood T cell repertoires in COVID-19. Study-wide background: The origin of the acute and convalescent COVID-19 samples was the United States, Italy and Spain. PBMCs, B-cell-depleted T cells, or T cells provided the cDNA or gDNA that made up the material.

The junction had 3 bases not matched to a gene; V was cut back by 5 bases and J by 5 bases. The CDR3 is made up of 14 amino acids. In germline, CDR1 is ENHRY, CDR2 SYGVKD. Under the authors' procedure: By means of reference gene primer amplification, nucleated cell counts were estimated. Sequencing was performed with immunoSEQ multiplex PCR; in TCRdb, only in-frame clones are kept and a portion is missing. The V and J calls and clone size come from that table; D and trimming were worked out from the DNA. The sample carries some 350,000 clones, 90% recorded once. Sequenced material: peripheral blood. The sequence was obtained from a man between 18 and 29 years old with active or convalescent COVID-19. The chain uses TRBV10-3 and TRBJ2-1, with 10 bases that match TRBD1. The CDR3 loop is CAISRGTGDNEQFF. The DNA for the CDR3 is TGTGCCATCAGTAGGGGGACAGGGGACAATGAGCAGTTCTTC.